These 13 T cell receptor beta chains share one sample of origin, sequenced in a study of shared T cell receptors in the human thymus. Sequencing used immunoSEQ multiplex PCR; TCRdb keeps in-frame clones, though not all of them. The data show some 760,000 clones, with 75% to 90% seen just once and roughly 0.01% held by the top ten. These data also formed part of another study, on human thymus T cells.

Specimen: thymocytes. The receptors originated from a girl under two years old with a congenital heart defect.

The gene calls are TRBV7-2 and TRBJ2-5; TRBD1 agrees at 12 bases. The CDR3 has 18 residues. J lost 4 bases, V lost 1 base, and 10 bases had no gene match. Germline V gene data show CDR1 as SGHTA and CDR2 as FQGNSA. The CDR3 DNA follows: TGTGCCAGCAGCTTAGGGGGGGACAGGGGGCATGGTAGAGAGACCCAGTACTTC. Translating gives CASSLGGDRGHGRETQYF. Looking up the rest from reference TRBV7-2 and TRBJ2-5 gives the full variable domain: GAGVSQSPSNKVTEKGKDVELRCDPISGHTALYWYRQSLGQGLEFLIYFQGNSAPDKSGLPSDRFSAERTGGSVSTLTIQRTQQEDSAVYLCASSLGGDRGHGRETQYFGPGTRLLVL.

The rearrangement joins TRBV10-3 to TRBJ1-4; unclear D gene. The length of the CDR3 is 17 residues. Germline loops: CDR1 ENHRY, CDR2 SYGVKD. With 0 bases removed from V and 5 bases from J, the gap between germline ends came to 16 bases. In nucleotides, the CDR3 is TGTGCCATCAGTGAGTCTCTGTATGGGCAGTTCAATGAAAAACTGTTTTTT. Amino acid sequence: CAISESLYGQFNEKLFF.

Note on this clone: Other DNA variants within this sample encode the same CDR3. V usage is TRBV5-5 and J usage is TRBJ1-2; TRBD1 matches 7 bases. V shed 3 bases and J 4 bases; nucleotides not matched to a gene: 3. Germline V lookup: CDR1 SGHKS, CDR2 YYEKEE (reference sequence). The CDR3 has 13 residues. DNA of the CDR3: TGTGCCAGCAGCTCGACAGGGTCCTATGGCTACACCTTC. Protein: CASSSTGSYGYTF. The variable domain in full, with the rest retrieved from reference TRBV5-5 and TRBJ1-2, is DAGVTQSPTHLIKTRGQQVTLRCSPISGHKSVSWYQQVLGQGPQFIFQYYEKEERGRGNFPDRFSARQFPNYSSELNVNALLLGDSALYLCASSSTGSYGYTFGSGTRLTVV.

This clone was found a few times. This rearrangement joins TRBV29-1 to TRBJ1-1; D unresolved. The CDR3 runs to 14 residues. Trimming took off 6 bases at V and 2 bases at J, with 16 bases between the two ends. Germline CDR1 SQVTM, CDR2 ANQGSEA. The CDR3: CSVWPGELNTEAFF. In DNA, the CDR3 is TGCAGCGTGTGGCCTGGGGAGCTCAACACTGAAGCTTTCTTT.

This clone was found once. This chain joins TRBV6-1 and TRBJ2-7; the D gene is possibly TRBD2 (5 bases). V was trimmed by 3 bases and J by 5 bases, leaving 20 bases between them. The CDR3 spans 16 residues. Germline loops: CDR1 MNHNS, CDR2 SASEGT. The chain's CDR3 is CASSDTDTEVVNEQYF. CDR3 in DNA: TGTGCCAGCAGTGACACTGACACGGAGGTCGTGAACGAGCAGTACTTC.

The CDR3 protein is CASSEAQPWEDEKLFF. DNA for the CDR3: TGTGCCAGCAGTGAAGCGCAACCATGGGAGGATGAAAAACTGTTTTTT. This chain joins TRBV6-1 and TRBJ1-4, with D unresolved. V lost 0 bases to trimming and J lost 6 bases, with 14 bases between them. Germline CDR1 MNHNS, CDR2 SASEGT. There are 16 residues in the CDR3.

In DNA, the CDR3 is TGTGCCAGCTCACCCACGGACAGGGGCGCCTATAATTCACCCCTCCACTTT. Translation gives CASSPTDRGAYNSPLHF. The chain is built from TRBV18 and TRBJ1-6; the match to TRBD1 covers 9 bases. The CDR3 has 17 amino acids. Trimming cost V 3 bases and J 2 bases; bases outside gene matches: 5. The V gene's germline CDR1 is KGHSH and CDR2 LQKENI.

The V call is TRBV27, the J call TRBJ2-5; possibly TRBD2 for D (7 bases). V lost 6 bases, J lost 4 bases, and 18 bases lay in between. The V gene's germline CDR1 is MNHEY and CDR2 SMNVEV (reference sequence). The CDR3 sequence is 15 residues long. This chain's CDR3 is CASRPVGGRGETQYF. CDR3 coding DNA: TGTGCCAGCAGACCTGTCGGGGGGCGTGGAGAGACCCAGTACTTC.

This chain links TRBV28 with TRBJ2-3, with TRBD1 matching over 9 bases. Germline-derived CDR1 and CDR2 are MDHEN and SYDVKM. After removal of 5 bases from V and 6 bases from J, the junction contained 6 bases not matched to a gene. CDR3 length: 14 residues. The CDR3 here is CASSVDRGLDTQYF. The CDR3 bases are TGTGCCAGCAGTGTGGACAGGGGACTGGATACGCAGTATTTT.

To note about this clone: One end of the junction varies from germline; a read error may be responsible. Other DNA sequences from this sample encode an identical CDR3 as well. The chain uses TRBV7-6 and TRBJ2-7, with a weak D call TRBD1 (6 bases). Germline CDR1 SGHVS, CDR2 FNYEAQ. This CDR3 comprises 13 residues. This CDR3 reads CASSAGTTYEQYF. DNA for the CDR3: TGCGCCAGCAGCGCCGGGACAACGTACGAGCAGTACTTC.

The chain combines TRBV5-1 with TRBJ2-5, with TRBD2 matching 9 bases. The CDR3 sequence is 18 residues long. V was pared by 3 bases and J by 1 base, with 13 bases of the junction left unmatched. CDR1 is SGHRS and CDR2 is YFSETQ in the germline V gene. The CDR3 DNA reads TGCGCCAGCAGCTACGGGCGGTCGACTAGCGGCCTCCAAGAGACCCAGTACTTC. Amino acids: CASSYGRSTSGLQETQYF.

V and J are TRBV5-8 and TRBJ1-4; tentative D call: TRBD1 (6 bases). V was shortened by 4 bases and J by 8 bases, with 24 bases between the two germline ends. This CDR3 is built from 17 residues. Looked up from germline, CDR1 is SGHTS and CDR2 is YDEGEE. The CDR3 spells CASSAYKVGGQKEKLFF. The CDR3 bases are TGTGCCAGCAGCGCGTACAAAGTTGGGGGCCAGAAGGAAAAACTGTTTTTT.

The rearrangement uses TRBV7-8 and TRBJ2-3, with D maybe TRBD1 (6 bases). This CDR3 is 19 amino acids long. In germline, CDR1 is SGHVS, CDR2 FQNEAQ. V lost 5 bases and J lost 4, with 28 bases in between. CDR3 in DNA: TGTGCCAGCAGCCACAGTTTGATCAACCAGGGGAATAAAGCAGATACGCAGTATTTT. It codes for CASSHSLINQGNKADTQYF.